This T cell receptor (beta chain) was captured in a study of early T cells in non-severe SARS-CoV-2 infection. V lost 6 bases, J lost 4 bases, and 7 bases stayed unmatched. CDR3 length: 14 residues. Germline CDR1 and CDR2: DFQATT and SNEGSKA (reference sequence). TCRdb re-called the 5' RACE reads through MiXCR, storing one row per CDR3 protein. The sample has 30,000 or so distinct CDR3 sequences; over 4.5% are singletons. This clonotype was observed at least ten times. Its antigen is currently unknown. Findings of the study overall: Anti-spike CD8 responses were favored in VDJdb matching, and private and CD4 specificities were missed.

Input material: whole blood. The chain joins TRBV20-1 to TRBJ2-1; 9 nucleotides agree with TRBD2. This clonotype was obtained from an adult who was a healthcare worker with PCR-confirmed SARS-CoV-2 infection or an uninfected control (not recorded which). The chain's CDR3 is CSAPGGRGYNEQFF. DNA for the CDR3: TGCAGTGCACCGGGCGGGAGGGGATACAATGAGCAGTTCTTC.